This TCR beta chain was observed in a study of cytomegalovirus exposure and HLA in healthy donors. The study's findings and limits: As was reported, the classifier diagnosed cytomegalovirus status with high specificity and sensitivity. There were under 200 TCR beta chains listed as cytomegalovirus-associated.

It was the roughly 120-subject validation cohort, separate from the approximately 620-subject first cohort, to which the donors belonged. On this clone itself: Its matching antigen is unknown.

Here immunoSEQ multiplex PCR was the method, and the copy in TCRdb shows in-frame clones only, minus some. This sample has 160,000 or so clones, with approximately 90% found just once. The CDR3 has 14 amino acids. Germline V gene lookup returns CDR1 SEHNR and CDR2 FQNEAQ (reference sequence). V shed 6 bases and J 9 bases; nucleotides not matched to a gene: 9. Sequencing was performed on PBMCs. The sequence derives from a young man in good health and CMV-seronegative. J is TRBJ1-5 and V is TRBV7-9; TRBD1 agrees at 9 bases. The CDR3 DNA sequence: TGTGCCAGCAGTCAGGGACAGGGTCCCCCGCCCCAGCATTTT. Its protein is CASSQGQGPPPQHF.